This TCR beta chain was sequenced for a study of T cell changes during pregnancy in multiple sclerosis (dated by TCRdb to the late 2010s). About the investigation overall: Changes in the T cell repertoire over the course of pregnancy were examined in this study in women with multiple sclerosis.

V lost 4 bases and J lost 6 bases, and the count of bases not matched to a germline gene is 8. The germline V gene (reference sequence) provides CDR1 LNHNV and CDR2 YYDKDF. Measured from the cysteine to the phenylalanine, the CDR3 is 15 residues long. Of the read, only the CDR3 DNA is kept; its 45 bases are in frame from base 1. Concerning this clone: No cognate antigen has been identified for it. No much larger clone is present one base from it, and per-base qualities are unavailable.

Library preparation employed the immunoSEQ multiplex PCR assay. Entries here come from immuneACCESS through TCRdb and include only in-frame sequences with V and J called. Some clones fail to appear in such tables; in the studies checked, an unresolved V gene covers under half of the shortfall, and the cause of the remainder is unknown. This sample gives roughly 72,000 clones in total; about 94% of them show up just once. Over 0.12% of the sample rests with the top ten. The receptor was isolated from a female donor with multiple sclerosis, enrolled in a pregnancy study. This specimen consisted of CD4+ T cells from peripheral blood mononuclear cells, obtained after pregnancy. In this chain, TRBV15 is recombined with TRBJ2-3; 9 bases in the junction line up with TRBD2. The CDR3 protein: CATSKKRGDYDTQYF. In nucleotide form, the sequence is TGTGCCACCAGCAAAAAGCGGGGGGACTACGATACGCAGTATTTT. Where the CDR3 stops, the reference TRBV15 and TRBJ2-3 genes take over; the full variable domain is DAMVIQNPRYQVTQFGKPVTLSCSQTLNHNVMYWYQQKSSQAPKLLFHYYDKDFNNEADTPDNFQSRRPNTSFCFLDIRSPGLGDTAMYLCATSKKRGDYDTQYFGPGTRLTVL.